The 7 T cell receptor beta chains in this list originate from one sample, sequenced in a study of blood T cell repertoires in COVID-19. Generated by immunoSEQ multiplex PCR, the TCRdb table keeps only in-frame clones and is missing some. The sample has about 240,000 clones; roughly 82% are singletons. Sequenced: peripheral blood. These receptors all stem from a man at least 80 years old with acute or convalescent COVID-19.

This clone came up once. The genes are TRBV2 and TRBJ1-5; the D gene is possibly TRBD1 (6 bases). Per germline, CDR1 SNHLY and CDR2 FYNNEI. This CDR3 contains 14 residues. Between the trimmed V and J ends, which lost 1 base and 7 bases, there was a span of 11 bases. CDR3 coding DNA: TGTGCCAGCAGTGAAGGGCGGGGGGCCCAGCCCCAGCATTTT. It encodes CASSEGRGAQPQHF.

V usage is TRBV18 and J usage is TRBJ2-1, with TRBD1 identical over 9 bases. Per the germline V gene, CDR1 is KGHSH and CDR2 is LQKENI. Trimming removed 3 bases from V and 8 bases from J; junction bases left unmatched: 8. The CDR3 consists of 15 residues. Here the CDR3 reads CASSPGGQGEDEQFF. The CDR3 coding sequence is TGTGCCAGCTCACCCGGGGGACAGGGTGAGGATGAGCAGTTCTTC.

The chain couples TRBV19 to TRBJ1-3; a possible D gene is TRBD1 (6 bases). V lost 5 bases to trimming and J lost 2 bases, with 10 bases between them. Germline loops: CDR1 LNHDA, CDR2 SQIVND (reference sequence). This CDR3 is built from 14 residues. DNA for the CDR3: TGTGCCAGTAGTTGGACAGAGACTGGAAACACCATATATTTT. Residues: CASSWTETGNTIYF.

This chain's CDR3 is CASSPGVGNTIYF. The CDR3 DNA follows: TGTGCCAGCTCCCCGGGGGTAGGAAACACCATATATTTT. The chain couples TRBV7-9 to TRBJ1-3; possibly TRBD1 for D (5 bases). The CDR3 is 13 amino acids. Germline V gene data show CDR1 as SEHNR and CDR2 as FQNEAQ (reference sequence). V was clipped by 8 bases and J by 4 bases, with 12 bases between them. Filled out from reference TRBV7-9 and TRBJ1-3, the complete variable domain reads DTGVSQNPRHKITKRGQNVTFRCDPISEHNRLYWYRQTLGQGPEFLTYFQNEAQLEKSRLLSDRFSAERPKGSFSTLEIQRTEQGDSAMYLCASSPGVGNTIYFGEGSWLTVV.

This rearrangement joins TRBV4-2 to TRBJ1-6, with 7 bases identical to TRBD1. This CDR3 spans 15 amino acids. Losses at the gene ends were 3 bases for V and 7 bases for J; bases not matched to a gene: 6. Germline V gene sequence: CDR1 LGHNA, CDR2 YNFKEQ. The CDR3 region has the DNA TGTGCCAGCAGCCAGGCTACAGGGGAGAATTCACCCCTCCACTTT. The encoded protein is CASSQATGENSPLHF.

The rearrangement joins TRBV19 to TRBJ1-4; tentatively, D is TRBD1 (5 bases). The CDR3 totals 13 residues. The germline V gene encodes CDR1 LNHDA and CDR2 SQIVND (reference sequence). V lost 6 bases and J 3 bases, leaving 8 bases between the germline ends. The CDR3 loop is CASRSTANEKLFF. The CDR3 nucleotides are TGTGCCAGTAGATCGACAGCTAATGAAAAACTGTTTTTT.

V is TRBV15 and J is TRBJ2-1, with a possible D match to TRBD2 (5 bases). Between the trimmed V and J ends, which lost 3 bases and 9 bases, there was a span of 12 bases. The CDR3 totals 13 residues. Germline V CDR1 and CDR2: LNHNV, YYDKDF (reference sequence). The CDR3 region has the DNA TGTGCCACCAGCAGGTCTATTGAGGGTGAGCAGTTCTTC. Translated: CATSRSIEGEQFF.